This TCR beta chain was documented in a study of naive and memory T cell subsets. Whole-study findings and limits: From naive to CM, EM and EMRA, diversity decreased and Gini increased.

Both TRBC1 and TRBC2 were covered by a beta constant-region primer of two equimolar oligonucleotides. Ligated cDNA was amplified by four rounds of PCR with nested alpha and beta constant-region primers and SP2. Ligation attached a single-stranded oligonucleotide with a 12-nucleotide UMI and the SP2 primer to the cDNA 3' end. TCRdb redid the calling of the UMI-ligation and nested PCR reads with MiXCR, one entry per CDR3 protein. The repertoire holds roughly 80,000 distinct CDR3 sequences, 9% seen once, with over 1% in the top ten. Remarks on this clonotype: Antigen unknown.

Cells stained for CD3, CD4, CD8, CD45RA and CD27 were sorted into four subsets. The CDR3 covers 15 residues. The J segment lost 5 bases and the V segment lost 3 bases, leaving 9 bases of the junction unmatched. CDR1 and CDR2 from the germline V gene are MNHEY and SMNVEV (reference sequence). The clonotype comes from a human donor in good health. The sequenced sample was naive CD8+ T cells from blood. The gene calls are TRBV27 and TRBJ1-1; 7 bases fit TRBD1. The CDR3 coding sequence is TGTGCCAGCAGTTTCTTTCCACCGACAGGGACTGAAGCTTTCTTT. Protein sequence: CASSFFPPTGTEAFF.